These T cell receptor beta chains were read from a single sample in a study of blood T cell repertoires in COVID-19. Clones were sequenced by immunoSEQ multiplex PCR, and TCRdb holds only the in-frame ones, with some missing. The sample lists about 48,000 clones; around 86% were seen once. The specimen sequenced was peripheral blood. Receptor source: an elderly woman with acute or convalescent COVID-19. CDR3s leave out the opening cysteine and the closing phenylalanine or tryptophan. The order of the fields is J gene, V gene, CDR3 protein.

J gene: TRBJ1-2
V gene: TRBV2
CDR3 protein: ASRRGLFGYT

J gene: TRBJ2-1
V gene: TRBV3-1/TRBV3-2
CDR3 protein: ASSPLAGGYNEQF

J gene: TRBJ1-3
V gene: TRBV6-6
CDR3 protein: ASSSSYSAQGNTIY

J gene: TRBJ1-1
V gene: TRBV7-2
CDR3 protein: ASSFLERDTEAF

J gene: TRBJ2-6
V gene: TRBV6-5
CDR3 protein: ASNRDTGANVLT

J gene: TRBJ1-2
V gene: TRBV7-2
CDR3 protein: ASSLGAGGGYT

J gene: TRBJ2-7
V gene: TRBV19
CDR3 protein: ASSIAGAEQY

J gene: TRBJ1-2
V gene: TRBV28
CDR3 protein: ASSRGTAYGYT

J gene: TRBJ1-3
V gene: TRBV4-2
CDR3 protein: ASSQGVGGFGNTIY

J gene: TRBJ1-1
V gene: TRBV3-1/TRBV3-2
CDR3 protein: ASSQFLTGVDLNTEAF

J gene: TRBJ1-5
V gene: TRBV7-2
CDR3 protein: ASSLTGDQPQH

J gene: TRBJ2-7
V gene: TRBV6-6
CDR3 protein: ASSAGGGREQY

J gene: TRBJ1-1
V gene: TRBV9
CDR3 protein: ASSVTGNLNTEAF

J gene: TRBJ1-4
V gene: TRBV6-5
CDR3 protein: ASSSGTGNEKLF

J gene: TRBJ1-1
V gene: TRBV5-1
CDR3 protein: ASSLGTGRHTEAF

J gene: TRBJ1-2
V gene: TRBV5-4
CDR3 protein: ASSFGTEDYGYT

J gene: TRBJ1-2
V gene: TRBV19
CDR3 protein: ASSRQGKAGYT

J gene: TRBJ2-5
V gene: TRBV7-2
CDR3 protein: ASTLGGTGQETQY

J gene: TRBJ2-3
V gene: TRBV15
CDR3 protein: ATSSETGDTQY

J gene: TRBJ1-2
V gene: TRBV29-1
CDR3 protein: SVNGRGYGYT

J gene: TRBJ1-2
V gene: TRBV5-1
CDR3 protein: ASSLDSGYGYT

J gene: TRBJ1-1
V gene: TRBV5-1
CDR3 protein: ASSPGTGGFLAF

J gene: TRBJ1-1
V gene: TRBV3-1/TRBV3-2
CDR3 protein: ASSPKSSRNTEAF

J gene: TRBJ2-1
V gene: TRBV5-1
CDR3 protein: ASSPGTGGGDEQF

J gene: TRBJ1-1
V gene: TRBV19
CDR3 protein: ASSRDSDTEAF

J gene: TRBJ2-2
V gene: TRBV5-4
CDR3 protein: ASSLAPTGEAGELF

J gene: TRBJ2-3
V gene: TRBV27
CDR3 protein: ASSRSPVLLTDTQY

J gene: TRBJ2-5
V gene: TRBV21-1
CDR3 protein: ASSRWTGDQETQY

J gene: TRBJ2-3
V gene: TRBV5-1
CDR3 protein: ASSFASGGATDTQY

J gene: TRBJ2-7
V gene: TRBV7-2
CDR3 protein: ASSLELVAYEQY

J gene: TRBJ2-6
V gene: TRBV5-1
CDR3 protein: ASRFSRLSSGANVLT

J gene: TRBJ2-1
V gene: TRBV18
CDR3 protein: ASSPTGTGKNEQF

J gene: TRBJ2-6
V gene: TRBV27
CDR3 protein: ASSKPTGASGANVLT

J gene: TRBJ2-3
V gene: TRBV5-4
CDR3 protein: ASSPPVPGAADTQY

J gene: TRBJ1-1
V gene: TRBV19
CDR3 protein: ARKRDSLNTEAF

J gene: TRBJ2-2
V gene: TRBV3-1/TRBV3-2
CDR3 protein: ATEGGATGELF

J gene: TRBJ1-6
V gene: TRBV5-6
CDR3 protein: ASSPRPGGFRSPLH

J gene: TRBJ2-1
V gene: TRBV4-1
CDR3 protein: ASSRGLAVGDEQF

J gene: TRBJ1-5
V gene: TRBV10-3
CDR3 protein: AISESGGTQPQH

J gene: TRBJ2-1
V gene: TRBV29-1
CDR3 protein: SVEVLQGGEQF

J gene: TRBJ1-4
V gene: TRBV5-1
CDR3 protein: ASSARGGLGEKLF

J gene: TRBJ1-5
V gene: TRBV6-1
CDR3 protein: ASSENEGQPQH

J gene: TRBJ1-3
V gene: TRBV5-1
CDR3 protein: ASSLWGGGNTIY

J gene: TRBJ2-2
V gene: TRBV6-5
CDR3 protein: ACKGGVNTGELF

J gene: TRBJ1-2
V gene: TRBV7-2
CDR3 protein: ASSPRQGSYGYT

J gene: TRBJ2-2
V gene: TRBV19
CDR3 protein: ASDGTSGGGTGELF

J gene: TRBJ2-1
V gene: TRBV11-3
CDR3 protein: ASSLASGTTRDEQF

J gene: TRBJ1-3
V gene: TRBV5-4
CDR3 protein: ASGDTSSGNTIY

J gene: TRBJ1-3
V gene: TRBV9
CDR3 protein: ASSVAGTGIGSGNTIY

J gene: TRBJ2-3
V gene: TRBV5-4
CDR3 protein: ASSLQRGSTDTQY

J gene: TRBJ1-5
V gene: TRBV19
CDR3 protein: ASNDRARGQPQH

J gene: TRBJ1-1
V gene: TRBV10-3
CDR3 protein: AISDGRGNTEAF

J gene: TRBJ2-1
V gene: TRBV7-3
CDR3 protein: ASSPTGGAQNNEQF

J gene: TRBJ2-3
V gene: TRBV30
CDR3 protein: AWSVGTGGADTQY

J gene: TRBJ1-5
V gene: TRBV11-2
CDR3 protein: ASSGGPGGNQPQH